Sequencing of this TCR beta chain was carried out in a study of T cells in Graves' hyperthyroidism and ophthalmopathy. Study-wide points: Prediction of ophthalmopathy progression came a median approximately 6.6 months pre-onset. Through a model of 13 V-J features, ophthalmopathy was separated from stable hyperthyroidism.

Diagnoses were established using clinical symptoms, serum thyroxine and TRAb, thyroid ultrasound and orbital computed tomography. The CDR3 has 12 amino acids. The V end lost 7 bases, the J end lost 2 bases, and 11 bases lay between the germline ends. Germline-derived CDR1 and CDR2 are DFQATT and SNEGSKA (reference sequence). Amplification yielded TCR beta CDR3 regions, with RNA transcripts as the source. In the first-round RT-PCR of the TCR CDR3, the HTBI primer set was used. TCRdb re-called the multiplex PCR reads through MiXCR, storing one row per CDR3 protein. The repertoire holds 500,000 to 600,000 distinct CDR3 sequences, with 40% to 50% as singletons. This clonotype came up many times. Its antigen is unidentified.

The TCR originated in an adult woman with Graves' disease, either hyperthyroidism or ophthalmopathy (not recorded which). The source material was peripheral blood or thyroid tissue (not recorded which). The V and J genes are TRBV20-1 and TRBJ2-5; D is uncertain. The CDR3 sequence: CSVSASQETQYF. CDR3 sequence (DNA): TGCAGTGTCTCGGCCTCGCAAGAGACCCAGTACTTC.